The sample holds a few counts of the clone carrying this TCR beta chain. The data were taken from a study of T-cell memory formation after mild COVID-19. Study-wide background: Clusters were largely donor specific.

Germline loops: CDR1 KGHSH, CDR2 LQKENI. V lost 3 bases, J lost 7 bases, and 15 bases lay in between. This CDR3 comprises 14 residues. TCRdb recomputed calls from the 5' RACE reads with MiXCR, one row per CDR3 protein. The table lists about 190,000 distinct CDR3 sequences, about 16% of them singletons. This TCR came from an adult woman who had mild COVID-19 (a few samples of this study predate the infection). Cell type and time point are not known. The sequenced sample was PBMCs or a T cell subset sorted from them (not recorded which). The chain recombines TRBV18 with TRBJ1-1; perhaps TRBD1 as D (5 bases). CDR3 amino acids: CASSPASWGVEAFF. In nucleotides, the CDR3 is TGTGCCAGCTCACCGGCTTCTTGGGGGGTTGAAGCTTTCTTT.